This T cell receptor beta chain is from a study of T cell responses to AZD1222 COVID-19 vaccine. In this sample, this clone turned up once. The antigen remains undetermined. Study results and caveats: Sampling that yielded the repertoires occurred only after the peak T cell response.

This CDR3 comprises 14 residues. Germline-derived CDR1 and CDR2 are SEHNR and FQNEAQ (reference sequence). Trimming took off 3 bases at V and 6 bases at J, with 14 bases between the two ends. TCRdb keeps only in-frame clones here, not all; method: immunoSEQ multiplex PCR. The profile shows about 97,000 clones, about 88% of them singletons. The chain has TRBV7-9 and TRBJ1-2; maybe TRBD1 (6 bases). This sequence was found in an adult in good health. The material was peripheral blood, obtained on day 0 of AZD1222 vaccination. The CDR3 region is CASSFHGGSNGYTF. The CDR3 DNA reads TGTGCCAGCAGCTTTCACGGGGGCTCCAATGGCTACACCTTC.